This record looks at one T cell receptor (beta chain) sequence and its context. The germline V gene has CDR1 SNHLY and CDR2 FYNNEI. The CDR3 runs 15 residues. The junction had 8 bases not matched to a gene; V was cut back by 4 bases and J by 4 bases. The sample is drawn from a study of control samples from healthy donors and cancer patients. The protocol was immunoSEQ multiplex PCR, while the TCRdb copy is restricted to in-frame clones and leaves out a portion. This table holds 100,000 to 150,000 clones, almost 95% found once. This sequence originates from an elderly man with head and neck cancer. V is TRBV2 and J is TRBJ2-5, with TRBD2 matching over 8 bases. The sequenced sample was PBMCs. Here the CDR3 reads CASSAISGEGETQYF. In DNA form, the CDR3 reads TGTGCCAGCAGTGCTATTAGCGGGGAGGGAGAGACCCAGTACTTC.